Shown below are 32 T cell receptor beta chains from a single sample sequenced in a study of molecular identifiers for immune sequencing clone quantification. TCRdb reprocessed the PCR reads via MiXCR and lists one record per CDR3 protein. The repertoire holds hundreds of thousands of distinct CDR3 sequences, with around 25% as singletons. What was sequenced was naive CD8+ T cells from blood, with Jurkat cell RNA spiked in. The subset here: FACS-sorted CD8+CD4-CCR7+CD45RA+ naive T cells. These receptors all come from a human donor in good health. Some libraries in this study had Jurkat cell RNA spiked in.

The sample holds a few counts of this clonotype. The chain has TRBV20-1 and TRBJ2-3; no clear D gene. The CDR3 sequence is 13 residues long. Trimming pared 4 bases from V and 5 bases from J, leaving 13 bases between. CDR1 DFQATT and CDR2 SNEGSKA come from the germline V gene (reference sequence). The CDR3 here is CSATLGLGDTQYF. In DNA form, the CDR3 reads TGCAGTGCTACCCTAGGCCTGGGAGATACGCAGTATTTT.

The chain has TRBV11-2 and TRBJ1-2; 7 positions match TRBD1. The V segment lost 4 bases and the J segment 7 bases; nucleotides outside the gene matches: 21. Germline loops: CDR1 SGHAT, CDR2 FQNNGV. This CDR3 contains 18 residues. The CDR3 region is CASSSGEWARRGIPGYTF. Written as DNA, the CDR3 is TGTGCCAGCAGCTCCGGGGAGTGGGCTCGCAGGGGGATCCCTGGCTACACCTTC.

As regards this clonotype: The junction departs from germline at one end; a sequencing error may be responsible. The chain couples TRBV6-5 to TRBJ2-4, with D possibly matching TRBD2 (7 bases). This CDR3 is built from 17 residues. Per the germline V gene, CDR1 is MNHEY and CDR2 is SVGAGI. The CDR3 bases are TGTGCCAGCGCGGGGGCAGGAGGGGCCTTAGGGAAAAACATTCAGTCCTTC. It codes for CASAGAGGALGKNIQSF.

The V and J genes are TRBV11-2 and TRBJ2-1, with D possibly TRBD2 on 6 matching bases. The CDR3 consists of 14 residues. Trimming took off 10 bases at V and 0 bases at J, with 13 bases between the two ends. Germline V gene lookup returns CDR1 SGHAT and CDR2 FQNNGV. Here the CDR3 DNA reads TGTGCCACGGGGGACGGTAGCTCCTACAATGAGCAGTTCTTC. It is translated as CATGDGSSYNEQFF.

This sequence joins TRBV12-3 or TRBV12-4 and TRBJ2-3, with 10 bases fitting TRBD2. V was pared by 5 bases and J by 4 bases, with 6 bases of the junction left unmatched. CDR3 length: 15 residues. DNA for the CDR3: TGTGCCAGCAGTCAAACTAGCGGGAAGTCAGATACGCAGTATTTT. Translating it yields CASSQTSGKSDTQYF.

This clonotype showed up many times. V gene TRBV5-4 combines with J gene TRBJ2-7, with 8 bases aligning to TRBD1. The CDR3 totals 14 residues. V shed 0 bases and J 1 base; nucleotides not matched to a gene: 0. The germline V gene encodes CDR1 SGHNT and CDR2 YYREEE (reference sequence). DNA of the CDR3: TGTGCCAGCAGCTTGGACAGGGGGTCCTACGAGCAGTACTTC. This sequence encodes CASSLDRGSYEQYF.

Only a few counts were recorded for this clonotype. The chain carries TRBV27 and TRBJ2-7; no definite D call. The CDR3 is 12 amino acids. CDR1 MNHEY and CDR2 SMNVEV come from the germline V gene (reference sequence). The V gene lost 5 bases and the J gene lost 3 bases, with 8 bases spanning the gap. The CDR3 DNA sequence: TGTGCCAGCAGTACACCCGACTACGAGCAGTACTTC. This codes for CASSTPDYEQYF.

The chain carries TRBV5-1 and TRBJ2-7; 10 bases match TRBD2. The V and J ends lost 0 bases and 1 base, in that order; junction bases with no gene match: 10. Germline CDR1 and CDR2: SGHRS and YFSETQ. The CDR3 contains 18 residues. The CDR3 spells CASSLGSAASGRSYEQYF. The CDR3 DNA reads as TGCGCCAGCAGCTTGGGCAGCGCCGCTAGCGGGAGATCCTACGAGCAGTACTTC.

Remarks on this clonotype: Mismatch with germline at one junction end may stem from a read error. The V call is TRBV6-5, the J call TRBJ2-3, with D possibly TRBD2 on 5 matching bases. The germline V gene encodes CDR1 MNHEY and CDR2 SVGAGI. This CDR3 contains 16 residues. The CDR3 DNA follows: TGTGCCAGCAGTTACTCGGAAGGCGGCCGGGGAGATGCGCAGTATTTT. Translating it yields CASSYSEGGRGDAQYF.

The chain is built from TRBV7-8 and TRBJ2-7, with D possibly matching TRBD1 (7 bases). This CDR3 contains 14 residues. The germline V gene has CDR1 SGHVS and CDR2 FQNEAQ. The ends were cut back, 1 base at V and 5 bases at J, with 12 bases in the middle. This CDR3 reads CASSLGPGGNEQYF. In nucleotides, the CDR3 is TGTGCCAGCAGCTTAGGCCCAGGGGGGAACGAGCAGTACTTC.

This clonotype showed up just a few times. The V gene is TRBV20-1, the J gene TRBJ2-7; D may be TRBD2 (6 bases). Trimming left V 3 bases short and J 5 bases short, with 20 bases between. The CDR3 has 15 residues. CDR1 and CDR2 (germline): DFQATT, SNEGSKA (reference sequence). CDR3 loop: CSASAGRSVGNEQYF. The CDR3 DNA is TGCAGTGCTAGTGCCGGGAGAAGCGTGGGTAACGAGCAGTACTTC.

This clonotype was recorded many times. V is TRBV27 and J is TRBJ2-3; D tentatively fits TRBD1 or TRBD2 (5 bases each). The V end lost 1 base, the J end lost 2 bases, and 10 bases lay between the germline ends. There are 15 residues in the CDR3. Germline V gives CDR1 MNHEY, CDR2 SMNVEV (reference sequence). CDR3 region: CASSLLGVDTDTQYF. The DNA for the CDR3 is TGTGCCAGCAGTTTATTGGGGGTGGACACAGATACGCAGTATTTT.

This clonotype was seen ten or more times. The rearrangement joins TRBV20-1 to TRBJ2-3; D is ambiguous. The germline gives CDR1 DFQATT, CDR2 SNEGSKA (reference sequence). The CDR3 extends over 10 amino acids. CDR3 protein: CTPVVDTQYF. In DNA form, the CDR3 reads TGCACCCCAGTTGTGGATACGCAGTATTTT.

This clonotype was observed at least ten times. The J gene is TRBJ1-1, the V gene TRBV5-1; D is unclear. Trimming removed 0 bases from V and 3 bases from J, with 12 bases in between. The CDR3 has 15 residues. Per the germline V gene, CDR1 is SGHRS and CDR2 is YFSETQ. CDR3 residues: CASSLDLGRDTEAFF. CDR3 DNA: TGCGCCAGCAGCTTGGATCTGGGAAGAGACACTGAAGCTTTCTTT. Drawing the rest from reference TRBV5-1 and TRBJ1-1, the complete variable domain is KAGVTQTPRYLIKTRGQQVTLSCSPISGHRSVSWYQQTPGQGLQFLFEYFSETQRNKGNFPGRFSGRQFSNSRSEMNVSTLELGDSALYLCASSLDLGRDTEAFFGQGTRLTVV.

This clonotype has at least ten counts. At one end the junction does not follow the germline gene, possibly because of a read error. The rearrangement links TRBV11-2 to TRBJ2-4, with unresolved D. The CDR3 has 12 residues. Germline V gene sequence: CDR1 SGHAT, CDR2 FQNNGV. CDR3 region: CASSSMGYSMFF. CDR3 bases: TGTGCCAGCAGCTCCATGGGCTACAGTATGTTCTTC.

This clonotype was seen repeatedly, ten times or more. The chain combines TRBV30 with TRBJ2-1; D is undetermined. V was pared by 0 bases and J by 4 bases, with 10 bases between. Germline lookup yields CDR1 GTSNPN and CDR2 SVGIG (reference sequence). The CDR3 is 14 amino acids. The CDR3 DNA reads as TGTGCCTGGAGTGTAAAGTGGCAGTACAATGAGCAGTTCTTC. Protein product: CAWSVKWQYNEQFF.

Ten or more counts support this clonotype. The chain is built from TRBV27 and TRBJ2-7, with D perhaps matching TRBD2 (6 bases). CDR1 is MNHEY, CDR2 SMNVEV, per germline (reference sequence). The CDR3 is 13 amino acids. The V and J ends lost 8 bases and 3 bases respectively, with 14 bases between them. The CDR3 region has the DNA TGTGCCAGCCGCAAAGGGCGGGACTACGAGCAGTACTTC. It yields the protein CASRKGRDYEQYF.

There are many counts of this clonotype. The chain couples TRBV6-1 to TRBJ2-7, with D uncertain. The V and J ends lost 5 bases and 3 bases respectively, with 11 bases between them. This CDR3 has 13 residues. The germline V gene encodes CDR1 MNHNS and CDR2 SASEGT. CDR3 DNA: TGTGCCAGCAGTCTTAATCGGGTCTACGAGCAGTACTTC. Encoded protein: CASSLNRVYEQYF.

This clonotype was counted between two and nine times. The junction departs from the called germline gene at one end, perhaps through a read error. This chain connects TRBV5-3 to TRBJ1-2; D is possibly TRBD1 (6 bases). TRBV5-3 is given ORF status, its function remaining uncertain. This CDR3 contains 18 residues. Here the CDR3 DNA reads TGTGCCAGCAGCTTTTCTAGGACAGTCCCGACTTATAACTATGGCTACACCTTC. Its translation: CASSFSRTVPTYNYGYTF.

This clonotype has ten or more counts. The chain carries TRBV30 and TRBJ1-5, with no clear D. CDR1 GTSNPN and CDR2 SVGIG come from the germline V gene (reference sequence). This CDR3 region has 14 residues. Trimming left V 0 bases short and J 3 bases short, with 9 bases between. The CDR3 DNA reads TGTGCCTGGAGTGTCGGCGGGTACAATCAGCCCCAGCATTTT. Residues: CAWSVGGYNQPQHF.

In its sample, this clonotype was seen many times. This chain joins TRBV30 and TRBJ1-1; the D is unclear. V was pared by 0 bases and J by 2 bases, with 13 bases between. The CDR3 has 15 residues. CDR1 and CDR2 from the germline V gene are GTSNPN and SVGIG (reference sequence). CDR3 nucleotide sequence: TGTGCCTGGAGTGTACTAGGTCTGTCTAACACTGAAGCTTTCTTT. It specifies CAWSVLGLSNTEAFF.

This clonotype was seen a handful of times. V is TRBV6-5 and J is TRBJ2-7, with D possibly matching TRBD2 (6 bases). The germline V gene encodes CDR1 MNHEY and CDR2 SVGAGI. The ends were cut back, 5 bases at V and 8 bases at J, with 10 bases in the middle. The CDR3 loop spans 11 amino acids. The CDR3 loop is CASSAGHKQYF. CDR3 bases: TGTGCCAGCAGTGCGGGGCACAAGCAGTACTTC.

This clonotype was counted a few times. The V gene is TRBV4-1, the J gene TRBJ2-7; tentatively, D is TRBD1 (6 bases). CDR1 is MGHRA and CDR2 is YSYEKL in the germline V gene. V was trimmed by 0 bases and J by 2 bases, leaving 14 bases between them. The length of the CDR3 is 16 residues. The CDR3: CASSQEGHPNPYEQYF. CDR3 sequence (DNA): TGCGCCAGCAGCCAAGAGGGACACCCAAACCCCTACGAGCAGTACTTC.

This chain links TRBV9 with TRBJ1-5; D uncertain. Germline V gives CDR1 SGDLS, CDR2 YYNGEE. The V end was cut by 4 bases, the J end by 2 bases, with 10 bases between. This CDR3 is 14 amino acids long. CDR3 coding DNA: TGTGCCAGCAGCTCGGGGTATGGCAATCAGCCCCAGCATTTT. This encodes CASSSGYGNQPQHF.

Many counts were recorded for this clonotype. The V gene is TRBV7-8, the J gene TRBJ2-3; 10 nucleotides line up with TRBD2. This CDR3 comprises 15 residues. Germline V gene sequence: CDR1 SGHVS, CDR2 FQNEAQ. The J segment lost 3 bases and the V segment lost 4 bases, leaving 4 bases of the junction unmatched. The CDR3 nucleotides read TGTGCCAGCAGCTATAGCGGGGGGCGGACAGATACGCAGTATTTT. Its protein is CASSYSGGRTDTQYF.

Worth noting for this clonotype: Relative to the germline gene, one junction end is altered; a read error may explain this. In nucleotides, the CDR3 is TGCAGTGCCCTAGTCCTTCCCGGCCAACAGGGAGGGCTAATGAACACTGAAGCTATCTTT. Protein sequence: CSALVLPGQQGGLMNTEAIF. The chain joins TRBV20-1 to TRBJ1-1; D is possibly TRBD1 (6 bases). The CDR3 consists of 20 residues. The germline CDR1 and CDR2 sequences are DFQATT and SNEGSKA (reference sequence).

In this sample, this clonotype turned up a few times. The gene calls are TRBV25-1 and TRBJ2-7; TRBD1 aligns across 8 bases. Germline V gives CDR1 MGHDK, CDR2 SYGVNS. CDR3 size: 16 residues. The V gene end was trimmed by 3 bases and the J gene end by 1 base; junction bases not matched to a gene: 8. The CDR3 DNA reads TGTGCCAGCAGTGAGGAGGACAGGGCAATATCCTACGAGCAGTACTTC. It yields the protein CASSEEDRAISYEQYF.

Many counts were recorded for this clonotype. The rearrangement uses TRBV21-1 and TRBJ1-6; the table's TRBD1 call for D was not verified on the DNA. TRBV21-1 is noted as a pseudogene. The CDR3 loop spans 16 amino acids. Written as DNA, the CDR3 is TGTGCCAGCAGAGCCCGGACCGTCCACTATAATTCACCCCTCCACTTT. Its translation: CASRARTVHYNSPLHF.

On this clonotype: A read error may explain this, as a much larger clone is one base away. The chain carries TRBV20-1 and TRBJ2-7; TRBD1 might be the D (6 bases). CDR1 and CDR2 (germline): DFQATT, SNEGSKA (reference sequence). This CDR3 has 12 amino acids. V was clipped by 3 bases and J by 4 bases, with 10 bases between them. In DNA form, the CDR3 reads TGCAGTGCTAGTCACAGGGAATACGAGCAGTACTTC. This codes for CSASHREYEQYF.

CDR3 DNA sequence: TGTGCCAGCACGCCGGGACAGTGGATCTACGAGCAGTACTTC. Protein sequence: CASTPGQWIYEQYF. The chain links TRBV21-1 to TRBJ2-7; TRBD1, the table's D call, lacks a check against the DNA. TRBV21-1 is tagged as a pseudogene. This CDR3 region has 14 residues.

This clonotype was seen repeatedly, ten times or more. The chain joins TRBV20-1 to TRBJ2-3, with 13 bases aligning to TRBD2. Germline V CDR1 and CDR2: DFQATT, SNEGSKA (reference sequence). The CDR3 totals 16 residues. The trim removed 4 bases at V and 1 base at J, leaving 5 bases unmatched. The CDR3 nucleotides are TGCAGTGCTAAAGGACTAGCGGGAGCGGGCACAGATACGCAGTATTTT. It translates to CSAKGLAGAGTDTQYF.

Of note for this clonotype: This may stem from a read error, because a much larger clone lies one nucleotide away. The chain joins TRBV4-3 to TRBJ2-3; D remains ambiguous. The CDR3 is 15 amino acids. V lost 0 bases, J lost 6 bases, and 13 bases lay in between. The germline gives CDR1 LGHNA, CDR2 YSLEER. CDR3 region: CASSQDWVMLDTQYF. The CDR3 region has the DNA TGCGCCAGCAGCCAAGATTGGGTAATGCTGGATACGCAGTATTTT.